Each of the 4 T cell receptor beta chains below was sequenced from the same sample in a study of T-cell memory formation after mild COVID-19. TCRdb recomputed calls from the 5' RACE reads with MiXCR, one row per CDR3 protein. Altogether some 130,000 distinct CDR3 sequences are present, more than 15% being singletons, with the ten largest covering roughly 14%. Sequencing was performed on PBMCs or a T cell subset sorted from them (not recorded which). These receptors were taken from an adult woman who had mild COVID-19 (a few samples of this study predate the infection). Cell type and time point are not known.

This chain joins TRBV15 and TRBJ2-3; D perhaps matches TRBD1 (7 bases). Trimming took off 11 bases at V and 2 bases at J, with 14 bases between the two ends. The germline gives CDR1 LNHNV, CDR2 YYDKDF (reference sequence). The CDR3 sequence is 13 residues long. The CDR3 nucleotides are TGTGCCTCCGCGGGGACAGCCACAGATACGCAGTATTTT. It is translated as CASAGTATDTQYF.

The chain carries TRBV3-1 and TRBJ1-4, with D perhaps matching TRBD1 (5 bases). Germline V gene data show CDR1 as LGHDT and CDR2 as YNNKEL (reference sequence). V was clipped by 3 bases and J by 8 bases, with 16 bases between them. The CDR3 has 15 residues. The CDR3 region has the DNA TGTGCCAGCAGCCATCAGGGAACCCTTTCCGAAAAACTGTTTTTT. This translates into CASSHQGTLSEKLFF. Full variable domain (rest looked up from reference TRBV3-1 and TRBJ1-4): DTAVSQTPKYLVTQMGNDKSIKCEQNLGHDTMYWYKQDSKKFLKIMFSYNNKELIINETVPNRFSPKSPDKAHLNLHINSLELGDSAVYFCASSHQGTLSEKLFFGSGTQLSVL.

J is TRBJ2-7 and V is TRBV29-1; TRBD1 might be the D (5 bases). V gave up 4 bases and J gave up 6 bases, with 13 bases separating them. The CDR3 consists of 12 residues. Germline assignment: CDR1 SQVTM and CDR2 ANQGSEA. Here the CDR3 DNA reads TGCAGCGTTGTGCAGGCTACAGGCGAGCAGTACTTC. It is translated as CSVVQATGEQYF.

This clonotype was seen more than once but under ten times. This chain connects TRBV12-3 or TRBV12-4 to TRBJ2-1, with 8 nucleotides matching TRBD1. Unmatched junction bases numbered 6, after V lost 6 bases and J lost 8 bases. CDR3 length equals 13 residues. Written as DNA, the CDR3 is TGTGCCAGCAGCCCGACAGGGGTTGATGAGCAGTTCTTC. Translating gives CASSPTGVDEQFF.